The rows below give T cell receptor beta chains drawn from one sample of a study of beta chain features in type 1 diabetes. The method was immunoSEQ multiplex PCR; TCRdb's version includes in-frame clones alone and lacks a portion of them. The table shows about 900,000 clones, with roughly a sixth occurring only once. Source material: naive CD4+ T cells from blood. The receptors come from a woman aged 18 to 35 in good health. CDR3s include the opening cysteine and the closing phenylalanine or tryptophan. Where a row states a size, it is once, few, many or the class of an expanded clone; other rows omit it.

TRBV19 few CASSMGSGTDTQYF
TRBV7-6 - CASSLQLLPGNTIYF
TRBV18 - CASSRQGQYYEQYF
TRBV6-5 - CATQQGPPSEAFF
TRBV15 - CATSRGSGRAGTGELFF
TRBV15 few CATSRDVDRVHGYTF
TRBV28 few CASSDPTTEAFF
TRBV14 - CASSSGQNYGYTF
TRBV20-1 - CSASFWSGYTF
TRBV7-2 few CASSLGRPGLGILSNEQFF
TRBV5-6 - CASSSGIEGSPLHF
TRBV4-3 few CASSQEAREGKLFF
TRBV5-1 - CASSIGTGSSATLETQYF
TRBV21-1 - CASSKHPPSSGRASYSTDTQYF
TRBV25-1 few CASSPPGRVTDTQYF
TRBV6-5 - CASSYSISRGDGYTF
TRBV5-1 few CASSQGLAGPVGEQYF
TRBV25-1 few CASSARTGEIFF
TRBV4-1 few CASSQIPAAWGPGELFF
TRBV10-3 few CASSGTGASGELFF
TRBV11-2 - CASSPSPGTREFRETQYF
TRBV19 few CASSIGGANYGYTF
TRBV28 - CASRRALHEQYF
TRBV19 few CASSHTNTGELFF
TRBV4-3 - CASSQEMGLASGAEQFF
TRBV6-1 - CASSEWPLGSGSYEQYF
TRBV7-2 few CASSLDRQPTEAFF
TRBV28 few CATHDSYNEQFF
TRBV6-5 few CASNGQVDNQPQHF
TRBV11-2 few CASSLDLIGGRYF
TRBV5-1 few CASSPEWGLAGGSAYEQYF
TRBV19 - CASRPTSGSSYEQYF
TRBV10-2 - CASSERDTQYF
TRBV5-1 few CASSLTSGRLGQETQYF
TRBV27 - CASSLSAQGQNIQYF
TRBV15 - CATRGIAGLETQYF
TRBV6-5 - CASRRLLAGASEQYF
TRBV4-3 few CASSQVGGDYGYTF
TRBV6-4 - CASSQGVGYTF
TRBV5-1 - CASSLLYTGLYEQYF
TRBV4-3 few CASSQEALASHNEQFF
TRBV19 few CASSSGSSAEKLFF
TRBV6-1 few CASSGSSDYEQYF
TRBV7-2 - CASSLALFQGDEQYF
TRBV4-2 - CASSQVVGASSYEQYF
TRBV11-2 - CASSPGGGNEQFF
TRBV27 - CASTRTGGELFF
TRBV15 - CATSSVIQSWGTDTQYF
TRBV18 - CASSFDTPAGYGYTF
TRBV5-6 - CASSLRQGTEKLFF
TRBV28 - CASSLNTDTQYF
TRBV15 few CATSRDRGTSSYNEQFF
TRBV7-2 - CASSFGDRVETQYF
TRBV6-5 - CASSYGTGEMNTEAFF